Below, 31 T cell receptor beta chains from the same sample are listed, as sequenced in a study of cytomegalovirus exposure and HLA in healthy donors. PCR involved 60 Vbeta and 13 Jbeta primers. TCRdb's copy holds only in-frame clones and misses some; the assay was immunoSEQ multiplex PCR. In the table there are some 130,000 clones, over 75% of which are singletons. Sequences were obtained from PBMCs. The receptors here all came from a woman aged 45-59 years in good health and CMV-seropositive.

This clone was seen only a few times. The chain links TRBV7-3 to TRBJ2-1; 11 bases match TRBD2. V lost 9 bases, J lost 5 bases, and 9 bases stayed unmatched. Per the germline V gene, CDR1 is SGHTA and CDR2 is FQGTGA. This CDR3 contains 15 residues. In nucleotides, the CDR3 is TGTGCCAGAGATAGCGGGGGGGCTCTGGACAATGAGCAGTTCTTC. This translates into CARDSGGALDNEQFF.

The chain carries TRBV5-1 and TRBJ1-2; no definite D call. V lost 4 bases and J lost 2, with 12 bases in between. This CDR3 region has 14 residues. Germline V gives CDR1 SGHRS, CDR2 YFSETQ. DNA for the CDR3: TGCGCCAGCAGCCTGGAGACAACGAACTATGGCTACACCTTC. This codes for CASSLETTNYGYTF.

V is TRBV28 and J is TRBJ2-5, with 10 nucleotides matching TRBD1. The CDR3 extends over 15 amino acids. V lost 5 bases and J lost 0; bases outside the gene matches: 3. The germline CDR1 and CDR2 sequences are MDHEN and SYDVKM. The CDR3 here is CASSRTGGYQETQYF. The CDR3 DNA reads TGTGCCAGCAGTCGGACAGGGGGGTACCAAGAGACCCAGTACTTC.

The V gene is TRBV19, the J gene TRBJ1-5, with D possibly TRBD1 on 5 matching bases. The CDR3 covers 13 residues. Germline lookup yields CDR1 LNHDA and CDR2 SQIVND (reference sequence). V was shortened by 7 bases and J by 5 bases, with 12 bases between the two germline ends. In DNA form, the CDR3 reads TGTGCCAGTAAAGACAGAGGAGATCAGCCCCAGCATTTT. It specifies CASKDRGDQPQHF.

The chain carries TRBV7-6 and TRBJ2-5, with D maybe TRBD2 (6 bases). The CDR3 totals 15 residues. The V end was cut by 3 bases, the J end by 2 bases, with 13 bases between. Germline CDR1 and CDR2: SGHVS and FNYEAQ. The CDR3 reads CASSFYRTTQETQYF. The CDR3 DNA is TGTGCCAGCAGCTTTTATAGGACTACACAAGAGACCCAGTACTTC.

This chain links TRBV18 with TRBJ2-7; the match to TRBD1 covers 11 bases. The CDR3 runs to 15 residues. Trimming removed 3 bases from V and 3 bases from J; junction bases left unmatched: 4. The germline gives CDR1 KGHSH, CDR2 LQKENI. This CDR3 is CASSPRDRGIYEQYF. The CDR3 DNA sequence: TGTGCCAGCTCACCCCGGGACAGGGGGATCTACGAGCAGTACTTC.

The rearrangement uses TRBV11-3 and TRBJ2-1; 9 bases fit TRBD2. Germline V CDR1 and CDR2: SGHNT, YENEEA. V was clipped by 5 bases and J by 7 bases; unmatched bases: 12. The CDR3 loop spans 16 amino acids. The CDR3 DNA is TGTGCCAGCAGCCCCCCGGCTAGCGGGGCGCTAAATGAGCAGTTCTTC. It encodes CASSPPASGALNEQFF.

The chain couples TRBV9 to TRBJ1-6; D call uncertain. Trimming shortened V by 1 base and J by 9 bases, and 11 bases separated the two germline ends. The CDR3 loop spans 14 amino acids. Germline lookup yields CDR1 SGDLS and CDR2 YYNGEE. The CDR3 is CASSVTEVGSPLHF. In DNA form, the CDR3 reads TGTGCCAGCAGCGTAACAGAAGTAGGTTCACCCCTCCACTTT.

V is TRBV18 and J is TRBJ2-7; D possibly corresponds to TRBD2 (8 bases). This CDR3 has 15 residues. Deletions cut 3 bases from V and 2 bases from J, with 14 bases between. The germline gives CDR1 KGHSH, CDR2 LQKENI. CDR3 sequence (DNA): TGTGCCAGCTCACCCGCGGGGGGACAGCCCTACGAGCAGTACTTC. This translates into CASSPAGGQPYEQYF.

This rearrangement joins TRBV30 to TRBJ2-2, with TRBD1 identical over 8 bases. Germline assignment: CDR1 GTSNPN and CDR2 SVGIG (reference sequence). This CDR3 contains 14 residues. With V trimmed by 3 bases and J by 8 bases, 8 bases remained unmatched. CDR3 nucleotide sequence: TGTGCCTGGAGCGTGGGACAGGTCTGGGGGGAGCTGTTTTTT. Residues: CAWSVGQVWGELFF. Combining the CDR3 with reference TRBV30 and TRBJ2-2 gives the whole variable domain SQTIHQWPATLVQPVGSPLSLECTVEGTSNPNLYWYRQAAGRGLQLLFYSVGIGQISSEVPQNLSASRPQDRQFILSSKKLLLSDSGFYLCAWSVGQVWGELFFGEGSRLTVL.

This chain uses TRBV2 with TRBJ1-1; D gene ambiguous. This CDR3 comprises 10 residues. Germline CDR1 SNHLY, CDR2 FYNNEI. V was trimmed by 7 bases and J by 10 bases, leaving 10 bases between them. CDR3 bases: TGTGCCAGCACAAGTCCCAGAGCTTTCTTT. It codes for CASTSPRAFF.

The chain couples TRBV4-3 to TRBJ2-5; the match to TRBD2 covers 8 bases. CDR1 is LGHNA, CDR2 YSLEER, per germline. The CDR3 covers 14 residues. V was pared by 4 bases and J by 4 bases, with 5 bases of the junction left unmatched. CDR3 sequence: CASSPWTSSETQYF. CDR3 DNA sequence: TGCGCCAGCAGCCCGTGGACTAGCTCAGAGACCCAGTACTTC.

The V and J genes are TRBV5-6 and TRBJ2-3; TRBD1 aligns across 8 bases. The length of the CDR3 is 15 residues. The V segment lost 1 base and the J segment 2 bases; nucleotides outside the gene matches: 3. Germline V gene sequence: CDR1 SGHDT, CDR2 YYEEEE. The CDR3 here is CASSLPGQVTDTQYF. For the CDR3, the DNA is TGTGCCAGCAGCTTGCCGGGACAGGTCACAGATACGCAGTATTTT.

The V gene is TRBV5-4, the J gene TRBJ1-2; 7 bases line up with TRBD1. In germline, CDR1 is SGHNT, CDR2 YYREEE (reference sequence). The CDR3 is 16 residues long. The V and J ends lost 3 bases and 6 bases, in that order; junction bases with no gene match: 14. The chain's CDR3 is CASSSKSTGNRHGYTF. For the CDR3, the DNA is TGTGCCAGCAGCTCGAAATCGACAGGGAACCGACATGGCTACACCTTC.

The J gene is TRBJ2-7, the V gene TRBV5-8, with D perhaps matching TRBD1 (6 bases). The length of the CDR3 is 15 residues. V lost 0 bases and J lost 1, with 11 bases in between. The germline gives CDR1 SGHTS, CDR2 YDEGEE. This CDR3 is CASSLGWGPSYEQYF. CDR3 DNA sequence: TGTGCCAGCAGCTTGGGGTGGGGGCCATCCTACGAGCAGTACTTC.

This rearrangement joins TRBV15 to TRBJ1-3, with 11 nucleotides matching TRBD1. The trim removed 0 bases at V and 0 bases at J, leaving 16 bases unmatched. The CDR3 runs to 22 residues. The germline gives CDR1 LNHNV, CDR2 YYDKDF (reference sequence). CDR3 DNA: TGTGCCACCAGCAGAGAAATTCCCGGGACAGGGGGAGATTCAAACTCTGGAAACACCATATATTTT. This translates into CATSREIPGTGGDSNSGNTIYF.

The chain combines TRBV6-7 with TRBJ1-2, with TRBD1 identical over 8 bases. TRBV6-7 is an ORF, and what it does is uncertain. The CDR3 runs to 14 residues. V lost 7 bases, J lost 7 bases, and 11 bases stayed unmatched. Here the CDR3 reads CASNETGVVRGYTF. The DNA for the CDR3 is TGTGCCAGCAACGAGACAGGGGTAGTTCGTGGCTACACCTTC.

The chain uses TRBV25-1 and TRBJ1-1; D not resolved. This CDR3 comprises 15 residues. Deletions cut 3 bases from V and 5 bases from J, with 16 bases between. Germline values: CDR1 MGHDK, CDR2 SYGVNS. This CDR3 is CASSDERVIKTEAFF. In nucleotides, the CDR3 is TGTGCCAGCAGTGATGAAAGAGTAATAAAGACTGAAGCTTTCTTT. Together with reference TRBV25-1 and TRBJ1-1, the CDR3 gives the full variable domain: EADIYQTPRYLVIGTGKKITLECSQTMGHDKMYWYQQDPGMELHLIHYSYGVNSTEKGDLSSESTVSRIRTEHFPLTLESARPSHTSQYLCASSDERVIKTEAFFGQGTRLTVV.

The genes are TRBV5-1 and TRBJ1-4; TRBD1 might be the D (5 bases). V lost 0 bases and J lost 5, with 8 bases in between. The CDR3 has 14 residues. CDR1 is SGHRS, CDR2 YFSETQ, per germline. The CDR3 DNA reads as TGCGCCAGCAGCTTGGGACAGCGAAATGAAAAACTGTTTTTT. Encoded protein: CASSLGQRNEKLFF.

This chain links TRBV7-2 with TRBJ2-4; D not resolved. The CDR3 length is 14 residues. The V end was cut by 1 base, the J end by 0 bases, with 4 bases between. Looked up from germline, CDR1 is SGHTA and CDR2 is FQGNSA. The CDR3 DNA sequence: TGTGCCAGCAGCTTAGAGCCAGCCAAAAACATTCAGTACTTC. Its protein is CASSLEPAKNIQYF.

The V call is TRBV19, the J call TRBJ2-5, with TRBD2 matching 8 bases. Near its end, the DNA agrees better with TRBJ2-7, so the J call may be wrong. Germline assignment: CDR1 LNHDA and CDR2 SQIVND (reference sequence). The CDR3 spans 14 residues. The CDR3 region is CASSPSGGPNEQYF. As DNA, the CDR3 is TGTGCCAGTAGCCCCAGCGGGGGTCCTAACGAGCAGTACTTC.

CDR3: CASSQDSRQGYTGELFF. DNA of the CDR3: TGCGCCAGCAGCCAAGATAGTCGACAGGGCTACACCGGGGAGCTGTTTTTT. The chain has TRBV4-1 and TRBJ2-2; 7 bases fit TRBD1. The CDR3 length is 17 residues. The V gene end was trimmed by 0 bases and the J gene end by 3 bases; junction bases not matched to a gene: 7. Per germline, CDR1 MGHRA and CDR2 YSYEKL.

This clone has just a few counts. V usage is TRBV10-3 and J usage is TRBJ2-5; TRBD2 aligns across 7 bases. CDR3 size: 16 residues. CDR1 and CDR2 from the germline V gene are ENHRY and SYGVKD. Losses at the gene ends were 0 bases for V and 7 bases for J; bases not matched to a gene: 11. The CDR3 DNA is TGTGCCATCAGTGAGTCGTCAAGCGGGGAGTCGTTGACCCAGTACTTC. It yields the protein CAISESSSGESLTQYF.

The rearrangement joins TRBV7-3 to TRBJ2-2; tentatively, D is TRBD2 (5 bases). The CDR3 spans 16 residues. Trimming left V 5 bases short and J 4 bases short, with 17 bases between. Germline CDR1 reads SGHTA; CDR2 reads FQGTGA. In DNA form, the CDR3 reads TGTGCCAGCAGCCGCCTCGCGAGGGCTGGCACCGGGGAGCTGTTTTTT. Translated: CASSRLARAGTGELFF. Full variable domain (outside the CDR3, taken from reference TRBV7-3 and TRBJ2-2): GAGVSQTPSNKVTEKGKYVELRCDPISGHTALYWYRQSLGQGPEFLIYFQGTGAADDSGLPNDRFFAVRPEGSVSTLKIQRTERGDSAVYLCASSRLARAGTGELFFGEGSRLTVL.

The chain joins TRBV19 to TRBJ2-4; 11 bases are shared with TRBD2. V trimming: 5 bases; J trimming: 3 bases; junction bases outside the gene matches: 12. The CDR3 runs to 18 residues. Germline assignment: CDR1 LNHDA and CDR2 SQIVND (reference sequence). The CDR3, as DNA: TGTGCCAGTAGTCCCCGAGGGACTAGCGGCGTAGGCAAAAACATTCAGTACTTC. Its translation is CASSPRGTSGVGKNIQYF.

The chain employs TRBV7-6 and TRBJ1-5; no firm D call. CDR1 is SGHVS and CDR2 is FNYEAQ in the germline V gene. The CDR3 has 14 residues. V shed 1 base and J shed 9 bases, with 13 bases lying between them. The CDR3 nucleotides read TGTGCCAGCAGCTTAGAAGGCTGGGCCTCGCCCCAGCATTTT. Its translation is CASSLEGWASPQHF.

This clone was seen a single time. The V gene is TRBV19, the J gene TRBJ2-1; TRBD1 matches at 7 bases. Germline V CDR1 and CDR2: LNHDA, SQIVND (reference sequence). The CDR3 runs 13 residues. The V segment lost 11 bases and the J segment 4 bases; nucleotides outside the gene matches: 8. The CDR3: CAVQGSTYNEQFF. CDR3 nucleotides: TGTGCCGTACAGGGGAGTACGTACAATGAGCAGTTCTTC.

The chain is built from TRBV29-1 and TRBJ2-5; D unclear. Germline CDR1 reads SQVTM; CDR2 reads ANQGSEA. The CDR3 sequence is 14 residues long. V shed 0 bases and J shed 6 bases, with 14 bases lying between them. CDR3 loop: CSVEDPAQRKTQYF. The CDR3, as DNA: TGCAGCGTTGAAGATCCTGCACAGAGAAAGACCCAGTACTTC.

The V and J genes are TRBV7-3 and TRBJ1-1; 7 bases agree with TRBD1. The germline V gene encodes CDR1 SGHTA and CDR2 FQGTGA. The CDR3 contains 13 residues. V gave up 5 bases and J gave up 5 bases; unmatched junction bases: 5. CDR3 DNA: TGTGCCAGCAGCGAGGGGGCATTGACTGAAGCTTTCTTT. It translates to CASSEGALTEAFF. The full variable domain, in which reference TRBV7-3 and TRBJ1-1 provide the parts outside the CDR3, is GAGVSQTPSNKVTEKGKYVELRCDPISGHTALYWYRQSLGQGPEFLIYFQGTGAADDSGLPNDRFFAVRPEGSVSTLKIQRTERGDSAVYLCASSEGALTEAFFGQGTRLTVV.

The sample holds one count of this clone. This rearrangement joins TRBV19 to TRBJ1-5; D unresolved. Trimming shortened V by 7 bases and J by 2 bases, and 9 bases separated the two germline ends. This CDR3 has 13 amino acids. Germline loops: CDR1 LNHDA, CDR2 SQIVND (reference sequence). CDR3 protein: CASTRSGNQPQHF. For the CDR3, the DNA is TGTGCCAGTACCCGTTCCGGCAATCAGCCCCAGCATTTT.

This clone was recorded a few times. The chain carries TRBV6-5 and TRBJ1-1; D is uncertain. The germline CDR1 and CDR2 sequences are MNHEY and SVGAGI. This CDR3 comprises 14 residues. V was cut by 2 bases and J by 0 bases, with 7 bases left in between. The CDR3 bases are TGTGCCAGCAGTTACCGTACGGTGAACACTGAAGCTTTCTTT. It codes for CASSYRTVNTEAFF.